The source of this T cell receptor beta chain is a study of blood T cells in healthy people across ages. V gave up 3 bases and J gave up 8 bases, with 14 bases separating them. CDR1 is DFQATT and CDR2 is SNEGSKA in the germline V gene (reference sequence). This CDR3 spans 13 amino acids. A second PCR of 7 to 11 cycles used a sample-barcoded 5' primer and a J-beta primer mix. Through a template-switch adaptor with 12 random nucleotides, each cDNA molecule received a tag. One entry per CDR3 protein, called by TCRdb with MiXCR from the 5' RACE reads. The sample has more than 450,000 distinct CDR3 sequences, 27% seen once. These data also formed part of another study, on T cells of mothers and their children. This second study says: In each mother, TCR beta CDR3 reads exceeded 10 million; in each child, they numbered several million.

Sequencing input: blood. This receptor was obtained from a boy between 2 and 10 years old in good health. The chain joins TRBV20-1 to TRBJ2-1, with D possibly being TRBD2 (5 bases). Written as DNA, the CDR3 is TGCAGTGCTAGTATCGCCCTCGGGGATGAGCAGTTCTTC. Protein sequence: CSASIALGDEQFF.